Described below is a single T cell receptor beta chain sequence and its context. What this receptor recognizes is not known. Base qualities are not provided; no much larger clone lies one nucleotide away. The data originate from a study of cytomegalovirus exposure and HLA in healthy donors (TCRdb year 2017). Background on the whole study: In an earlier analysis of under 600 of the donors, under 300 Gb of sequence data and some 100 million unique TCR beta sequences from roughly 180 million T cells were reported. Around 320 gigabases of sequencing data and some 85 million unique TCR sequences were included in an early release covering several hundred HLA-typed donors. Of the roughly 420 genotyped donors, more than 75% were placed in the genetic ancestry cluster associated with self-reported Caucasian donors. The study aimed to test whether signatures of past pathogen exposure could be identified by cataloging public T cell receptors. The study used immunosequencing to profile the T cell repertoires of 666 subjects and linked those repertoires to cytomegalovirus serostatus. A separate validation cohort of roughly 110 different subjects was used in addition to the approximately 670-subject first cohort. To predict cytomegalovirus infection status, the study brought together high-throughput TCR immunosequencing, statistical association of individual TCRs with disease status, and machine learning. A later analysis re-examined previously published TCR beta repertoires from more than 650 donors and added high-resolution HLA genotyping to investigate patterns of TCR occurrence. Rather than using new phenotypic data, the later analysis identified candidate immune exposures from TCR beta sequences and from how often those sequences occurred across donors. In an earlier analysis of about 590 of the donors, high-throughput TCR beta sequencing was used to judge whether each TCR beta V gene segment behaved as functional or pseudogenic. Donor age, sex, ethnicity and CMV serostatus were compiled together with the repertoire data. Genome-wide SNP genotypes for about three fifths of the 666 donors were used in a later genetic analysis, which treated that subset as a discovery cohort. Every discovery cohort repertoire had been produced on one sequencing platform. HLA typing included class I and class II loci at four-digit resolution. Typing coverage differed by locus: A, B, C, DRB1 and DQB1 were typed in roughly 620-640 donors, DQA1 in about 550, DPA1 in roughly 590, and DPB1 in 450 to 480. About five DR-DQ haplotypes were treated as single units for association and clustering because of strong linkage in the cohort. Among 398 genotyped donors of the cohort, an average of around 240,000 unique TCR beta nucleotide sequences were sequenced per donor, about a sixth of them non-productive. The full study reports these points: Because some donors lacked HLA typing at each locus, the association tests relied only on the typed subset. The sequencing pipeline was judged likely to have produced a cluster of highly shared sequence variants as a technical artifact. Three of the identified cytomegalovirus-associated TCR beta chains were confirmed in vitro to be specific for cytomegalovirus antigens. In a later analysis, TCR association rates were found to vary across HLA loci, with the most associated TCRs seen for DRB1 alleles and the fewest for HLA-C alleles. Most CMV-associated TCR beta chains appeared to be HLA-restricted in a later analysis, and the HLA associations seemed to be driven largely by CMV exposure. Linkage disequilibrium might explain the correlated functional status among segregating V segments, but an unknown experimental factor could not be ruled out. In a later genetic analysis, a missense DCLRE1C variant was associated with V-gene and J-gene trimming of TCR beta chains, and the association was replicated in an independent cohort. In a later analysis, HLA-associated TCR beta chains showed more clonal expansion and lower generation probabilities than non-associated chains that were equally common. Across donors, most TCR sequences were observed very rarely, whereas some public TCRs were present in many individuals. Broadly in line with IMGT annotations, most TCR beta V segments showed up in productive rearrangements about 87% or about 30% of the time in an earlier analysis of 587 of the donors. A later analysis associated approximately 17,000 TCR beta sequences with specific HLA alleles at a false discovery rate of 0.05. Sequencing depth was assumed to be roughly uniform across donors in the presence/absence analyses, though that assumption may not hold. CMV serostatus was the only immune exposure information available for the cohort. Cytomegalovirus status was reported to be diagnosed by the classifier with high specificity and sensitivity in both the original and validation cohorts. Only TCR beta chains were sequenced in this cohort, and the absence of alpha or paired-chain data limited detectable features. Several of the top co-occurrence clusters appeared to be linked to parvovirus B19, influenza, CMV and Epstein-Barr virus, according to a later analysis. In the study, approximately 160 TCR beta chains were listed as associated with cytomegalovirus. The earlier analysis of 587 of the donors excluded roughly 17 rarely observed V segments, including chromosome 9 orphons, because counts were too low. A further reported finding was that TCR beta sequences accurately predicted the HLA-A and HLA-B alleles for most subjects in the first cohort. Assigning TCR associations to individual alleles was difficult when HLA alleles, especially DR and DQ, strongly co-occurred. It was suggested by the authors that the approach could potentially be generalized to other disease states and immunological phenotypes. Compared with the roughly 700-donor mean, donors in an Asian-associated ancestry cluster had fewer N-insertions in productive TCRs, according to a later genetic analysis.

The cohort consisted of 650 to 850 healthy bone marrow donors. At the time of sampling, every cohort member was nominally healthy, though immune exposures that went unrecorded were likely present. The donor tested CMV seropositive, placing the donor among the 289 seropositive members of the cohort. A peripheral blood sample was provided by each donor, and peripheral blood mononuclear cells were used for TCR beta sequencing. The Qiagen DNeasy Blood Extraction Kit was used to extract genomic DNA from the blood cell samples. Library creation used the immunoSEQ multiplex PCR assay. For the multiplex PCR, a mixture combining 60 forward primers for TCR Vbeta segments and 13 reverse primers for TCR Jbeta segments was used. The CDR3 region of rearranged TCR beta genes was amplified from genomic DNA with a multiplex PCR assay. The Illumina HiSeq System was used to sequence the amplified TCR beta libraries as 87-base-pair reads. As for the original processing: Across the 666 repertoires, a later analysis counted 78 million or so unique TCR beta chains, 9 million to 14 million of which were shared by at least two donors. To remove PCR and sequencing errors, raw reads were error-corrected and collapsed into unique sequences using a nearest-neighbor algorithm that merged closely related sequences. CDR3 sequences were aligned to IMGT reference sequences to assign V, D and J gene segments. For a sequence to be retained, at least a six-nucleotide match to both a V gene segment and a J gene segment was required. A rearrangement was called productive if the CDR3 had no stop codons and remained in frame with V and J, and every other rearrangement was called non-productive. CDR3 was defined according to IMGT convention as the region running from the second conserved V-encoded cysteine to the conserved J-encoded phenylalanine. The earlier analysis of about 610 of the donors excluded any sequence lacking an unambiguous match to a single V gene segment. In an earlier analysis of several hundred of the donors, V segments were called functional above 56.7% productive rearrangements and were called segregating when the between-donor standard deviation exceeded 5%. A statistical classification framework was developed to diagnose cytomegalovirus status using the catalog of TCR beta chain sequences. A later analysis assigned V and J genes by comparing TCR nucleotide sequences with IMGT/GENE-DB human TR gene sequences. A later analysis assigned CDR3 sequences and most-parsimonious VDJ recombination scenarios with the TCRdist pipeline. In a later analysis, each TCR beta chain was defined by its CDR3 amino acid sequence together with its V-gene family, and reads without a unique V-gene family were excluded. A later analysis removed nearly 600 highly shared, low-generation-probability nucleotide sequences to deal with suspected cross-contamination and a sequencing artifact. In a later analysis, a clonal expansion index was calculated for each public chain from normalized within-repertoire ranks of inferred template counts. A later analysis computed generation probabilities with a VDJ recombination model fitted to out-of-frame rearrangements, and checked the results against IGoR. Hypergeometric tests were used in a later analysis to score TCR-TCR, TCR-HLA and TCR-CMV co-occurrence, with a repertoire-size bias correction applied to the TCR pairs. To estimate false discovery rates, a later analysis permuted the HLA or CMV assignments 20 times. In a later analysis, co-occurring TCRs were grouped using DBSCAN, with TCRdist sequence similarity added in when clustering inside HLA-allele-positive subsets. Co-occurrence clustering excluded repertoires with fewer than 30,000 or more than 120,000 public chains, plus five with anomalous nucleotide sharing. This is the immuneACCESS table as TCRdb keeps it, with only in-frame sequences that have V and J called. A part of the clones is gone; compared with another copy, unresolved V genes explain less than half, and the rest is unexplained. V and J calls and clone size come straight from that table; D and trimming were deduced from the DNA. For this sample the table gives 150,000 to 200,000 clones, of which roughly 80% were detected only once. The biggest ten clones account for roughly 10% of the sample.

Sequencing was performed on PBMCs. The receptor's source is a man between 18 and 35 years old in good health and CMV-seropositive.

CDR3 protein: CASSLKAGNQPQHF. DNA sequence: TGTGCCAGCAGCTTAAAGGCAGGGAATCAGCCCCAGCATTTT. The chain was built from TRBV11-2 and TRBJ1-5, and perhaps TRBD1 as D gene, on 5 matching bases. The CDR3 contains 14 residues, cysteine and phenylalanine counted. Of the read, only the CDR3 DNA is kept; its 42 bases are in frame from base 1. Reading the germline V gene gives CDR1 SGHAT and CDR2 FQNNGV. Trimming takes 2 bases from V and 4 bases from J, and the germline ends sit 9 bases apart.